This entry lists 3 T cell receptor beta chains sequenced from one sample in a study of T cells in localized non-small cell lung cancer. Assay used: immunoSEQ multiplex PCR; TCRdb lists only in-frame clones, some missing. The sample lists roughly 89,000 clones, approximately 90% occurring once. This sample comprised PBMCs, obtained before any cancer treatment. These receptors were collected from a woman aged 40-69 years with stage II squamous cell lung carcinoma.

The chain recombines TRBV27 with TRBJ1-6; 7 nucleotides match TRBD1. CDR1 and CDR2 from the germline V gene are MNHEY and SMNVEV (reference sequence). CDR3 size: 12 residues. V lost 5 bases to trimming and J lost 11 bases; unmatched junction nucleotides: 3. CDR3 in amino acids: CASSLQGAPLHF. The CDR3 coding sequence is TGTGCCAGCAGTCTCCAGGGGGCACCCCTCCACTTT.

The V gene is TRBV15, the J gene TRBJ1-5; 9 bases line up with TRBD1. Germline V lookup: CDR1 LNHNV, CDR2 YYDKDF (reference sequence). The CDR3 loop spans 17 amino acids. The J segment lost 6 bases and the V segment lost 5 bases, leaving 14 bases of the junction unmatched. CDR3 coding DNA: TGTGCCACCAGCGGAACTAGCCGGGACAGGGTAGGTCAGCCCCAGCATTTT. The encoded protein is CATSGTSRDRVGQPQHF.

The V gene is TRBV10-1, the J gene TRBJ1-5; D is undetermined. The ends were cut back, 0 bases at V and 6 bases at J, with 6 bases in the middle. CDR3 length: 13 amino acids. Germline CDR1 and CDR2: WNHNN and SYGVQD (reference sequence). The CDR3 DNA is TGCGCCAGCAGTGAGTCGGTCGGTCAGCCCCAGCATTTT. Encoded protein: CASSESVGQPQHF.